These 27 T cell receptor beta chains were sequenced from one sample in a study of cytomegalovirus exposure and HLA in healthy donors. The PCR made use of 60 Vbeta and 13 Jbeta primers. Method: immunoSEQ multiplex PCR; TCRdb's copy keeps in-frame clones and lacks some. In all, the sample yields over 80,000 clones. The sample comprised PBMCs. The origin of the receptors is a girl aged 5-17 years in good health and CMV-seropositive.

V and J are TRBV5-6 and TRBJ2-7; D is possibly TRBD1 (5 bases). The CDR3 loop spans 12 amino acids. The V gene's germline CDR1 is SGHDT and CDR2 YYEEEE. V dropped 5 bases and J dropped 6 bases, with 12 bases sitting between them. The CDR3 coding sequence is TGTGCCAGCAGTCAAAGGGGTGGCGAGCAGTACGTC. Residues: CASSQRGGEQYV.

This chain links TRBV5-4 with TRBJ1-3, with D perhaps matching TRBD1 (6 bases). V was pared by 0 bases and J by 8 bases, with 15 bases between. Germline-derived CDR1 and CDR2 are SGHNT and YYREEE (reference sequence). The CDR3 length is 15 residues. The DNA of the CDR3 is TGTGCCAGCAGCTTGGGGCCGGCCAAGGGGGACACCATATATTTT. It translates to CASSLGPAKGDTIYF.

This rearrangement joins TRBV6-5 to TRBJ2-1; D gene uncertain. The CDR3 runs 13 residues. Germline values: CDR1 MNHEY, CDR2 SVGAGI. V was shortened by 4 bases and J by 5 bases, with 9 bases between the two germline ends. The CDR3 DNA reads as TGTGCCAGCAGTTTTACAACCCACAATGAGCAGTTCTTC. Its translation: CASSFTTHNEQFF.

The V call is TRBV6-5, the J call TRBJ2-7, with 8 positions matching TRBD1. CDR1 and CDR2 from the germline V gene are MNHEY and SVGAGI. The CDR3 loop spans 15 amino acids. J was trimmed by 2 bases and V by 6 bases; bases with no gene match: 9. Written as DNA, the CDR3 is TGTGCCAGCAGCCAGGGGACAGGTAGACCCTACGAGCAGTACTTC. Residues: CASSQGTGRPYEQYF.

The CDR3 spells CASSQGQFNTGELFF. The CDR3 bases are TGTGCCAGCAGTCAAGGACAGTTTAACACCGGGGAGCTGTTTTTT. The chain is built from TRBV27 and TRBJ2-2, with a tentative D call TRBD1 (6 bases). The V gene's germline CDR1 is MNHEY and CDR2 SMNVEV (reference sequence). CDR3 size: 15 residues. Trimming took off 5 bases at V and 2 bases at J, with 12 bases between the two ends.

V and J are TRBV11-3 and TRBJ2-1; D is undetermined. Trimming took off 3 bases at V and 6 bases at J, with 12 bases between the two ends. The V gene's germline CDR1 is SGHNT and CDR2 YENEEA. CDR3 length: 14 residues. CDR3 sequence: CASSFSDPGNEQFF. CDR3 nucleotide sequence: TGTGCCAGCAGCTTCAGCGATCCTGGCAATGAGCAGTTCTTC.

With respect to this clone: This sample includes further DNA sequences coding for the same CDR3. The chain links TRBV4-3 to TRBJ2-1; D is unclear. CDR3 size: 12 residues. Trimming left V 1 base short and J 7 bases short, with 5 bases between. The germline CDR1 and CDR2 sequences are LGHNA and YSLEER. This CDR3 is CASSQGGNEQFF. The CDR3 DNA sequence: TGCGCCAGCAGCCAAGGAGGTAATGAGCAGTTCTTC.

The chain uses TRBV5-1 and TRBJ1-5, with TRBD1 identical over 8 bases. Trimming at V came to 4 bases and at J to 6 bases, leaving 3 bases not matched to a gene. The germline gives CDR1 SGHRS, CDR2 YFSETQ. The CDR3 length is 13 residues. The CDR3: CASSPDRGQPQHF. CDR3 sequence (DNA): TGCGCCAGCAGCCCCGACAGGGGTCAGCCCCAGCATTTT.

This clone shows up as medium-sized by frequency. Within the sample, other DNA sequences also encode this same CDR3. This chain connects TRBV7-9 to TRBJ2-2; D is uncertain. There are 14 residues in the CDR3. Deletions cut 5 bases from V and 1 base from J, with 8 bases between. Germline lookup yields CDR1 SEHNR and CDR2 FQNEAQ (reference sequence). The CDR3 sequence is CASSPRQNTGELFF. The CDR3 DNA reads TGTGCCAGCAGCCCTAGGCAGAACACCGGGGAGCTGTTTTTT.

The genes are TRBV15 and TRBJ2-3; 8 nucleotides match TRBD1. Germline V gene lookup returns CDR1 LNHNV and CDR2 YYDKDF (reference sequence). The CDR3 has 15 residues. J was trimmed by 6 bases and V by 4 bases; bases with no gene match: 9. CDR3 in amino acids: CATSTPDRVKDTQYF. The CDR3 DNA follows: TGTGCCACCAGCACCCCGGACAGGGTCAAGGATACGCAGTATTTT.

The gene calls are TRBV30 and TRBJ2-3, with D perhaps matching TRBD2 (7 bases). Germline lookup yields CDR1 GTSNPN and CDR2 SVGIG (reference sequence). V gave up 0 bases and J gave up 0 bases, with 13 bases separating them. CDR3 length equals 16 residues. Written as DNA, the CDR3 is TGTGCCTGGAGTGTACGCGCGGGGGCTAGCACAGATACGCAGTATTTT. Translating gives CAWSVRAGASTDTQYF.

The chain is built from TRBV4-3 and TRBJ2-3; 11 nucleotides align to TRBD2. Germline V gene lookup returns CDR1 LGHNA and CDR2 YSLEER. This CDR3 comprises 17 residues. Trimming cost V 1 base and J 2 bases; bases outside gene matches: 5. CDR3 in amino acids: CASSQAFSGGATDTQYF. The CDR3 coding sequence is TGCGCCAGCAGCCAAGCCTTTAGCGGGGGGGCCACAGATACGCAGTATTTT.

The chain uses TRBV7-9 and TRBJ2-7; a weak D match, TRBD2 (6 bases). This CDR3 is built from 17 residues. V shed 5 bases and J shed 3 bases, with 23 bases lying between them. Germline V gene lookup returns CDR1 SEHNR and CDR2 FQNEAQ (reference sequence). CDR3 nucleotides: TGTGCCAGCAGCGGAGGGAGGCCCGGGGATCTGAACTACGAGCAGTACTTC. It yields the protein CASSGGRPGDLNYEQYF.

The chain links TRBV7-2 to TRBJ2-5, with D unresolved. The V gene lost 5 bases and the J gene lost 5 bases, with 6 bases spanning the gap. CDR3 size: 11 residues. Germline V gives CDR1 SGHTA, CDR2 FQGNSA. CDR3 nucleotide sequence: TGTGCCAGCAGCGCACAGGAGACCCAGTACTTC. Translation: CASSAQETQYF. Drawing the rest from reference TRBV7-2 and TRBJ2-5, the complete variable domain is GAGVSQSPSNKVTEKGKDVELRCDPISGHTALYWYRQSLGQGLEFLIYFQGNSAPDKSGLPSDRFSAERTGGSVSTLTIQRTQQEDSAVYLCASSAQETQYFGPGTRLLVL.

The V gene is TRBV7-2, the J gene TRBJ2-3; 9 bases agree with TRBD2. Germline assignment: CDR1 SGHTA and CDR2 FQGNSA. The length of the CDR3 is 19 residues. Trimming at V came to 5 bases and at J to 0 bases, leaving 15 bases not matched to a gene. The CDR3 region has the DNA TGTGCCAGCAGCCTACCTGGGGGTAGCGGGGGAACTAGCACAGATACGCAGTATTTT. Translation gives CASSLPGGSGGTSTDTQYF.

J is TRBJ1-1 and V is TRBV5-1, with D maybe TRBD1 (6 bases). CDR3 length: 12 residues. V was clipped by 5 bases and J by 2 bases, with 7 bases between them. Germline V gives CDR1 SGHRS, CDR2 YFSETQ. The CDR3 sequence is CASRGGNTEAFF. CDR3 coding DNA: TGCGCCAGCAGAGGGGGAAACACTGAAGCTTTCTTT.

The CDR3 coding sequence is TGTGCCAGTAGTATCTTACAGGGGGCCGGGTTTGAGCAGTTCTTC. It encodes CASSILQGAGFEQFF. The chain links TRBV19 to TRBJ2-1; 9 bases match TRBD1. The germline V gene encodes CDR1 LNHDA and CDR2 SQIVND (reference sequence). The CDR3 totals 15 residues. J lost 9 bases, V lost 3 bases, and 9 bases had no gene match.

The chain's CDR3 is CASSAQTDGYTF. In DNA form, the CDR3 reads TGTGCCAGCAGCGCCCAGACAGATGGCTACACCTTC. The chain couples TRBV9 to TRBJ1-2; a possible D gene is TRBD1 (5 bases). V gave up 3 bases and J gave up 6 bases, with 9 bases separating them. The CDR3 spans 12 residues. Germline V gene sequence: CDR1 SGDLS, CDR2 YYNGEE.

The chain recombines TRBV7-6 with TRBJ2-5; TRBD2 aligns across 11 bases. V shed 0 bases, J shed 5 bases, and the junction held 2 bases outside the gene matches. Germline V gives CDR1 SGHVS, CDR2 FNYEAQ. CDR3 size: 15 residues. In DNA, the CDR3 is TGTGCCAGCAGCTTAGCGGGACTAGCGGAGGAGACCCAGTACTTC. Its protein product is CASSLAGLAEETQYF.

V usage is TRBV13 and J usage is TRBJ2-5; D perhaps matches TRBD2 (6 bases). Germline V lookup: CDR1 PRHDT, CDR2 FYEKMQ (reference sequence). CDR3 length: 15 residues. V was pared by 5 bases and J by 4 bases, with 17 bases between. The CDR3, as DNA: TGTGCCAGCAGCGGACCGGACGGAGGGAGAGAGACCCAGTACTTC. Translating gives CASSGPDGGRETQYF. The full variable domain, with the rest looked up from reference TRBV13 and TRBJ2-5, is AAGVIQSPRHLIKEKRETATLKCYPIPRHDTVYWYQQGPGQDPQFLISFYEKMQSDKGSIPDRFSAQQFSDYHSELNMSSLELGDSALYFCASSGPDGGRETQYFGPGTRLLVL.

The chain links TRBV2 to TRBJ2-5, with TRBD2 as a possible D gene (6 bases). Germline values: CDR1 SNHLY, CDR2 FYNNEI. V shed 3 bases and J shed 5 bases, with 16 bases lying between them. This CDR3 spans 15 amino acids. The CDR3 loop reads CASSDLTGDWETQYF. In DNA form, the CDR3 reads TGTGCCAGCAGTGATCTGACGGGGGATTGGGAGACCCAGTACTTC.

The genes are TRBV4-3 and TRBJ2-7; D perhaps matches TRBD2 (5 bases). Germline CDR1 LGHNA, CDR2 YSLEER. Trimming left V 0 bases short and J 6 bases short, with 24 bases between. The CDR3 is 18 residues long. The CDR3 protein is CASSQDLFAGDWAFEQYF. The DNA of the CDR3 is TGCGCCAGCAGCCAAGATTTGTTTGCCGGGGATTGGGCTTTCGAGCAGTACTTC.

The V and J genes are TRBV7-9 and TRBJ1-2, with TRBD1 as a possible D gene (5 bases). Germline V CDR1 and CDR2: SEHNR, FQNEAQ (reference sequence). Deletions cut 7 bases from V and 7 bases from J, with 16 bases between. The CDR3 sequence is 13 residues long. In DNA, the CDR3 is TGTGCCAGCACCCCGGGGGGAGGAGGTGGCTACACCTTC. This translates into CASTPGGGGGYTF.

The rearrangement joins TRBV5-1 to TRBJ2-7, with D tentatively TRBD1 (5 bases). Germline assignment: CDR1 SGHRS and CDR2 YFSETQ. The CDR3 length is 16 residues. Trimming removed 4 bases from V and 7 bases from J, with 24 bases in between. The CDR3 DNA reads TGCGCCAGCAGCCCCCGGTTGTTAGGGGATTTTGGGGAGCAGTACTTC. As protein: CASSPRLLGDFGEQYF.

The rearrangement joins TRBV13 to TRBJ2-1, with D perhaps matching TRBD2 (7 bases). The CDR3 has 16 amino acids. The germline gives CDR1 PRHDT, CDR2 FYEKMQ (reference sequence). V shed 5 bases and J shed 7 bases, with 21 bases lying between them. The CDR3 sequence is CASSPGEGGAANEQFF. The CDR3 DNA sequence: TGTGCCAGCAGCCCCGGGGAGGGGGGGGCCGCGAATGAGCAGTTCTTC.

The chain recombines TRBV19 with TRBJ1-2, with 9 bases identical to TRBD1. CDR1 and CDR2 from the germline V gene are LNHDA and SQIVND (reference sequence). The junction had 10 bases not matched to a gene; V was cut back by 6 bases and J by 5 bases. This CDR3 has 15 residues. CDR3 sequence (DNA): TGTGCCAGTAGCAAGGGTCAGACAGGGGGTTATGGCTACACCTTC. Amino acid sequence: CASSKGQTGGYGYTF.

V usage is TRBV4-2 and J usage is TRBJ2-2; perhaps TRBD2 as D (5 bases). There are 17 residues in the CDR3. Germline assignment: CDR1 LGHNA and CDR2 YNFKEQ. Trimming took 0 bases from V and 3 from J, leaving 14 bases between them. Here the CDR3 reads CASSQDPSRGYTGELFF. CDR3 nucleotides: TGTGCCAGCAGCCAAGATCCTAGCCGGGGATACACCGGGGAGCTGTTTTTT.